The clone carrying this TCR beta chain was counted ten times or more. Its target is not known. Individual cDNA molecules in this library carried unique molecular identifiers. Per the authors' pipeline: From about 20,000 to 690,000 TCRs were found per sample, with a median of about 96,000. TCRdb reprocessed the RACE reads with MiXCR, giving one entry per CDR3 protein. The V and J calls were determined by TCRdb, not by the authors. In the table there are approximately 400,000 distinct CDR3 sequences, around 4.8% of which are singletons. The V segment lost 6 bases and the J segment 8 bases; nucleotides outside the gene matches: 7. The CDR3 extends over 14 amino acids. The germline CDR1 and CDR2 sequences are DFQATT and SNEGSKA (reference sequence). This entry comes from a study of human T cells and chemical hapten exposure. Regarding the study as a whole: Significantly more large CDR3 similarity clusters arose among expanded TCRs than among controls.

Time point defined: patch test 1, 2 weeks after DPC sensitization. Sample treatment: therapeutic diphenylcyclopropenone sensitization with weekly scalp DPC. Donation of samples came from alopecia patients who were 18 to 70 years old and suitable for DPC. The sample in question was whole blood, obtained in connection with sensitization to the hapten diphenylcyclopropenone (DPC). The sequence was obtained from a woman aged 50 to 65 with alopecia areata. Some clones in this sample may be carry-over from other donors' samples. This chain connects TRBV20-1 to TRBJ2-3; TRBD2 matches 14 bases. CDR3 amino acids: CSAFPGLAGGTQYF. The CDR3 bases are TGCAGTGCGTTTCCCGGACTAGCGGGGGGTACGCAGTATTTT.